This T cell receptor beta chain was identified in a study of regulatory T cells in long-lasting Graves disease. The CDR3 length is 15 residues. The germline V gene has CDR1 MNHEY and CDR2 SMNVEV (reference sequence). With 3 bases removed from V and 1 base from J, the gap between germline ends came to 13 bases. The sample holds many counts of this clonotype. The time point was: newly diagnosed GD, antithyroid drugs for less than 3 months. RNA from PBMCs was the source of the TCR library. To make TCR beta libraries, researchers used iRepertoire HTBI primers and Arm-PCR of CDR3 regions. As processed by the authors: The samples included around 60 TRBV and 14 TRBJ segments. TCRdb re-analysed the multiplex PCR reads in MiXCR, keeping a single row per CDR3 protein. The V and J calls reflect TCRdb's pipeline rather than the authors' work. The sample includes 350,000 to 450,000 distinct CDR3 sequences, 15% of them seen just once.

The same data also contributed to another study, on T cells in Graves' hyperthyroidism and ophthalmopathy. That work adds: No ophthalmopathy progression within 18 months constituted stable Graves' hyperthyroidism.

The source is a woman in her twenties or thirties with Graves disease. Sequences were derived from peripheral blood mononuclear cells (PBMCs), sampled at new diagnosis, from a patient treated with antithyroid drugs. The chain employs TRBV27 and TRBJ2-7; D possibly uses TRBD1 or TRBD2 (6 bases each). CDR3 protein: CASSFSGAASYEQYF. DNA for the CDR3: TGTGCCAGCAGTTTTTCGGGGGCGGCATCCTACGAGCAGTACTTC.